This is a list of T cell receptor beta chains from one sample in a study of CD8 T cells in Susac syndrome. TCRdb processed the immunoSEQ multiplex PCR reads anew with MiXCR; each CDR3 protein has one entry. The sample holds more than 150,000 distinct CDR3 sequences, about 95% seen once. Source material: CD8+ T cells from PBMCs. The receptors derive from a human donor with Susac syndrome. Each CDR3 is given with its conserved first and last residue. Fields, in order: J gene, D gene, V gene, clone size, CDR3 protein, CDR3 DNA. D genes are given only for firm matches. Clone size is shown for a subset of rows, as once, few, many or a class of expanded clone.

J: TRBJ2-3; D: -; V: TRBV6-2/TRBV6-3; size: -; CDR3: CASSYSAKGEGTDTQYF; DNA: TGTGCCAGCAGTTACTCGGCTAAGGGAGAGGGCACAGATACGCAGTATTTT
J: TRBJ2-2; D: -; V: TRBV24-1; size: -; CDR3: CATSEGDRLNTGELFF; DNA: TGTGCCACCAGTGAGGGCGACAGGCTGAACACCGGGGAGCTGTTTTTT
J: TRBJ2-7; D: -; V: TRBV20-1; size: -; CDR3: CSARDLGGENEQYF; DNA: TGCAGTGCTAGAGATCTTGGGGGAGAGAACGAGCAGTACTTC
J: TRBJ1-5; D: TRBD1; V: TRBV30; size: -; CDR3: CAWSAGQEGQPQHF; DNA: TGTGCCTGGAGTGCGGGACAGGAGGGTCAGCCCCAGCATTTT
J: TRBJ1-2; D: -; V: TRBV7-9; size: -; CDR3: CASSWASGDNGYTF; DNA: TGTGCCAGCAGCTGGGCCTCGGGGGATAATGGCTACACCTTC
J: TRBJ2-5; D: -; V: TRBV7-8; size: -; CDR3: CASTPTGEQETQYF; DNA: TGTGCCAGCACCCCCACTGGAGAGCAAGAGACCCAGTACTTC
J: TRBJ2-1; D: TRBD2; V: TRBV5-4; size: -; CDR3: CASSLAPGGGDEQFF; DNA: TGTGCCAGCAGCTTGGCACCGGGAGGAGGGGATGAGCAGTTCTTC
J: TRBJ2-1; D: TRBD2; V: TRBV3-1; size: -; CDR3: CASSQAELAGGHEQFF; DNA: TGTGCCAGCAGCCAAGCTGAACTAGCGGGGGGCCATGAGCAGTTCTTC
J: TRBJ2-5; D: TRBD1; V: TRBV11-2; size: -; CDR3: CASSHETGGETQYF; DNA: TGTGCCAGCAGTCACGAGACAGGGGGAGAGACCCAGTACTTC
J: TRBJ2-7; D: TRBD2; V: TRBV5-6; size: -; CDR3: CVSSFGIAGETSYEQYF; DNA: TGTGTCAGCAGCTTTGGGATAGCGGGGGAGACCTCCTACGAGCAGTACTTC
J: TRBJ1-2; D: -; V: TRBV29-1; size: -; CDR3: CSLLVDYGYTF; DNA: TGCAGCCTACTCGTTGACTATGGCTACACCTTC
J: TRBJ2-6; D: -; V: TRBV7-3; size: -; CDR3: CASSSGQSGANVLTF; DNA: TGTGCCAGCAGCTCCGGACAATCTGGGGCCAACGTCCTGACTTTC
J: TRBJ2-2; D: -; V: TRBV15; size: once; CDR3: CATSLGLANTGELFF; DNA: TGTGCCACCAGCTTGGGACTCGCGAACACCGGGGAGCTGTTTTTT
J: TRBJ2-3; D: TRBD2; V: TRBV12-3/TRBV12-4; size: -; CDR3: CASSGGLAGGRYF; DNA: TGTGCCAGCAGTGGCGGACTAGCGGGCGGGCGATATTTT
J: TRBJ1-1; D: TRBD1; V: TRBV7-9; size: -; CDR3: CASGGGEGPEAFF; DNA: TGTGCCAGCGGAGGGGGCGAGGGGCCTGAAGCTTTCTTT
J: TRBJ2-7; D: -; V: TRBV9; size: -; CDR3: CASSVEGETYEQYF; DNA: TGTGCCAGCAGCGTAGAGGGCGAAACCTACGAGCAGTACTTC
J: TRBJ2-5; D: -; V: TRBV24-1; size: -; CDR3: CATGPTGSGETQYF; DNA: TGTGCCACCGGTCCTACAGGGAGCGGGGAGACCCAGTACTTC
J: TRBJ2-1; D: -; V: TRBV13; size: once; CDR3: CASSTRGGGPIRADYNEQFF; DNA: TGTGCCAGCAGCACCCGTGGGGGGGGGCCAATTCGGGCGGACTACAATGAGCAGTTCTTC
J: TRBJ1-1; D: -; V: TRBV4-1; size: -; CDR3: CASSHGNSAFF; DNA: TGCGCCAGCAGCCACGGGAATTCAGCTTTCTTT
J: TRBJ1-5; D: -; V: TRBV3-1; size: -; CDR3: CASSQDLSYGQPQHF; DNA: TGTGCCAGCAGCCAAGATCTCTCCTATGGTCAGCCCCAGCATTTT
J: TRBJ1-6; D: -; V: TRBV5-6; size: -; CDR3: CASSFGTVYNSPLHF; DNA: TGTGCCAGCAGCTTCGGGACGGTGTATAATTCACCCCTCCACTTT
J: TRBJ2-7; D: -; V: TRBV6-5; size: -; CDR3: CASSYGVVDSRQYF; DNA: TGTGCCAGCAGTTACGGGGTAGTGGACTCTAGGCAGTACTTC
J: TRBJ2-5; D: TRBD1; V: TRBV15; size: -; CDR3: CATRDRGQETQYF; DNA: TGTGCCACCCGGGACAGGGGCCAAGAGACCCAGTACTTC
J: TRBJ2-1; D: TRBD2; V: TRBV5-4; size: -; CDR3: CASSLRTSHADLDEQFF; DNA: TGTGCCAGCAGCTTAAGGACTAGCCACGCAGATTTGGATGAGCAGTTCTTC
J: TRBJ2-5; D: TRBD1; V: TRBV12-3/TRBV12-4; size: -; CDR3: CASSGTGAGETQYF; DNA: TGTGCCAGCAGTGGGACAGGGGCGGGAGAGACCCAGTACTTC
J: TRBJ2-7; D: TRBD2; V: TRBV11-2; size: -; CDR3: CASSMSLAGVSNPYEQYF; DNA: TGTGCCAGCAGCATGTCACTAGCGGGAGTTTCCAACCCCTACGAGCAGTACTTC
J: TRBJ2-2; D: -; V: TRBV7-9; size: -; CDR3: CASSLPGNTGELFF; DNA: TGTGCCAGCAGCCTTCCAGGAAACACCGGGGAGCTGTTTTTT
J: TRBJ2-5; D: -; V: TRBV9; size: once; CDR3: CASSVDSSKGTQYF; DNA: TGTGCCAGCAGCGTTGACAGTTCCAAAGGGACCCAGTACTTC
J: TRBJ1-2; D: -; V: TRBV25-1; size: -; CDR3: CASRMGGGYTF; DNA: TGTGCCAGCAGGATGGGCGGCGGCTACACCTTC
J: TRBJ1-5; D: -; V: TRBV6-5; size: -; CDR3: CASSYDNRDGQPQHF; DNA: TGTGCCAGCAGTTACGACAATAGGGACGGCCAGCCCCAGCATTTT
J: TRBJ2-2; D: TRBD1; V: TRBV28; size: -; CDR3: CASRLGDRAGELFF; DNA: TGTGCCAGCAGACTCGGAGACAGGGCCGGGGAGCTGTTTTTT
J: TRBJ1-1; D: -; V: TRBV18; size: -; CDR3: CASSPAMDSLIF; DNA: TGTGCCAGCTCACCGGCCATGGACAGCCTAATCTTT
J: TRBJ1-1; D: -; V: TRBV6-1; size: -; CDR3: CASSGGNTEAFF; DNA: TGTGCCAGCAGTGGAGGGAACACTGAAGCTTTCTTT
J: TRBJ2-7; D: -; V: TRBV27; size: -; CDR3: CASSPTFLSYEQYF; DNA: TGTGCCAGCAGTCCGACATTCCTCTCCTACGAGCAGTACTTC
J: TRBJ1-2; D: TRBD1; V: TRBV29-1; size: -; CDR3: CSVWTGERYGYTF; DNA: TGCAGCGTTTGGACAGGGGAAAGGTATGGCTACACCTTC
J: TRBJ2-2; D: -; V: TRBV29-1; size: -; CDR3: CSATRDDTSPGLFF; DNA: TGCAGCGCCACGCGGGACGATACATCACCTGGGCTGTTTTTT
J: TRBJ2-3; D: TRBD2; V: TRBV7-2; size: -; CDR3: CASSLEAGASPDTQYF; DNA: TGTGCCAGCAGCTTAGAAGCGGGAGCGAGCCCAGATACGCAGTATTTT
J: TRBJ1-1; D: -; V: TRBV6-2/TRBV6-3; size: -; CDR3: CASSYSYRNTEAFF; DNA: TGTGCCAGCAGTTACTCGTACAGGAACACTGAAGCTTTCTTT
J: TRBJ2-6; D: -; V: TRBV18; size: -; CDR3: CASSPLDSGANVLTF; DNA: TGTGCCAGCTCACCACTCGATTCTGGGGCCAACGTCCTGACTTTC
J: TRBJ2-7; D: TRBD1; V: TRBV12-3/TRBV12-4; size: -; CDR3: CASSSPGQGSYEQYF; DNA: TGTGCCAGCAGCTCACCCGGACAGGGCTCCTACGAGCAGTACTTC
J: TRBJ2-7; D: -; V: TRBV5-1; size: once; CDR3: CASRTTGSYEQYF; DNA: TGCGCCAGCAGGACGACAGGTTCCTACGAGCAGTACTTC
J: TRBJ2-6; D: -; V: TRBV15; size: once; CDR3: CATSRVVLAVSGANVLTF; DNA: TGTGCCACCAGCAGGGTGGTACTAGCCGTCTCTGGGGCCAACGTCCTGACTTTC
J: TRBJ1-6; D: -; V: TRBV12-3/TRBV12-4; size: -; CDR3: CASRRVSGYNSPLHF; DNA: TGTGCCAGCAGAAGGGTGTCGGGGTATAATTCACCCCTCCACTTT
J: TRBJ2-4; D: -; V: TRBV7-9; size: once; CDR3: CASSFGTPSEDIQYF; DNA: TGTGCCAGCAGCTTCGGGACACCCTCGGAGGACATTCAGTACTTC
J: TRBJ1-3; D: -; V: TRBV30; size: few; CDR3: CAWSVLDSSGNTIYF; DNA: TGTGCCTGGAGTGTACTTGATAGCTCTGGAAACACCATATATTTT
J: TRBJ2-3; D: -; V: TRBV29-1; size: -; CDR3: CSVRTDTQYF; DNA: TGCAGCGTGAGGACAGATACGCAGTATTTT
J: TRBJ2-2; D: TRBD1; V: TRBV20-1; size: -; CDR3: CSARDAGTANTGELFF; DNA: TGCAGTGCTAGAGATGCCGGGACAGCGAACACCGGGGAGCTGTTTTTT
J: TRBJ2-5; D: -; V: TRBV30; size: -; CDR3: CAWSVVEQETQYF; DNA: TGTGCCTGGAGTGTCGTGGAGCAAGAGACCCAGTACTTC
J: TRBJ2-1; D: -; V: TRBV13; size: once; CDR3: CASQSGTKVEQFF; DNA: TGTGCCAGCCAGTCCGGGACAAAAGTTGAGCAGTTCTTC
J: TRBJ1-2; D: -; V: TRBV13; size: -; CDR3: CASSDQTLGYTF; DNA: TGTGCCAGCAGCGACCAAACCCTTGGCTACACCTTC
J: TRBJ2-2; D: -; V: TRBV24-1; size: -; CDR3: CATSDLLDGAGELFF; DNA: TGTGCCACCAGTGATTTGCTTGACGGCGCCGGGGAGCTGTTTTTT
J: TRBJ1-6; D: -; V: TRBV5-1; size: -; CDR3: CASSQTSQRDNSPLHF; DNA: TGCGCCAGCAGCCAGACCTCCCAGAGGGATAATTCACCCCTCCACTTT
J: TRBJ1-2; D: -; V: TRBV12-5; size: -; CDR3: CASGSSGYTF; DNA: TGTGCTAGTGGTTCGTCAGGCTACACCTTC
J: TRBJ2-1; D: TRBD1; V: TRBV28; size: -; CDR3: CASSHDRGYNEQFF; DNA: TGTGCCAGCAGCCATGACAGGGGATACAATGAGCAGTTCTTC
J: TRBJ2-1; D: -; V: TRBV15; size: -; CDR3: CATSRSGTPYNEQFF; DNA: TGTGCCACCAGCAGATCCGGGACCCCGTACAATGAGCAGTTCTTC